This T cell receptor (beta chain) was identified during a study of PD-1 blockade in mismatch repair-deficient tumors. Study as a whole: Patients had eleven to twelve mismatch repair-deficient cancer types and were previously treated and progressing.

Profiling relied on immunoSEQ multiplex PCR, and the TCRdb table lists in-frame clones only, not all of them. The data contain tens of thousands of clones, more than 75% of them singletons. Remarks on this clone: Its antigen remains unidentified.

TCRs were sequenced from a few patients responding to pembrolizumab. Study-level points and caveats: After pembrolizumab, tumor-resident clones rose rapidly, then generally contracted before radiologic responses.

Per germline, CDR1 SQVTM and CDR2 ANQGSEA. This CDR3 is built from 13 residues. The ends were cut back, 6 bases at V and 2 bases at J, with 12 bases in the middle. The sequence came from an adult with mismatch repair-deficient cancer. The sequencing here drew on peripheral blood, taken 4 weeks after starting pembrolizumab. This chain connects TRBV29-1 to TRBJ2-3; no definite D call. As DNA, the CDR3 is TGCAGCGTAGCTCCACAGTACACAGATACGCAGTATTTT. The encoded protein is CSVAPQYTDTQYF.